This T cell receptor (beta chain) was recovered during a study of blood T cells in healthy people across ages. Study-level information: Using template switching, researchers captured about one barcoded beta molecule for each two T cells. General study results and limits: TCR beta diversity, measured per million T cells, fell in a roughly linear way with age.

Per the germline V gene, CDR1 is MNHEY and CDR2 is SMNVEV (reference sequence). The germline V and J ends were trimmed by 2 bases and 5 bases, with 14 bases remaining between them. The CDR3 consists of 15 residues. Worth noting for this clonotype: Its antigen is not known.

Then a second PCR, running about 6 to 12 cycles, was carried out with a sample-barcoded 5' primer and a J-beta primer mix. All samples yielded 2.5 million or more CDR3-containing paired-end reads. TCRdb processed the 5' RACE reads anew with MiXCR; each CDR3 protein has one entry. The sample lists over 1.5 million distinct CDR3 sequences, 49% occurring once. The sequenced sample consisted of blood. The TCR comes from a woman aged 40 to 50 in good health. J is TRBJ2-3 and V is TRBV27; D might be TRBD1 (6 bases). In DNA, the CDR3 is TGTGCCAGCAGTTTAGGCAGGGGAGATGGAGATACGCAGTATTTT. As protein: CASSLGRGDGDTQYF.